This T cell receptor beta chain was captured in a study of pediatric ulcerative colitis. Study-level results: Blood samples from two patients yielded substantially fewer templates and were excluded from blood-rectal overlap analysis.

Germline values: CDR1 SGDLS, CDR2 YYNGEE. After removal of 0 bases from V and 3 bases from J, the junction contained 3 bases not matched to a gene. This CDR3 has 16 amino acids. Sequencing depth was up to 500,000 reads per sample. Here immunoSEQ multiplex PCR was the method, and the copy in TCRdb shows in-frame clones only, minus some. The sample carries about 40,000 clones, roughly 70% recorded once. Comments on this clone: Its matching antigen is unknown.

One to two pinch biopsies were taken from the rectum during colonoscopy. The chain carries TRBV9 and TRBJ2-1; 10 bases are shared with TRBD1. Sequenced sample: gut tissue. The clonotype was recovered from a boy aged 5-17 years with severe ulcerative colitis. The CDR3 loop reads CASSVGGTGDYNEQFF. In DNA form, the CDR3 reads TGTGCCAGCAGCGTAGGAGGGACAGGGGACTACAATGAGCAGTTCTTC.